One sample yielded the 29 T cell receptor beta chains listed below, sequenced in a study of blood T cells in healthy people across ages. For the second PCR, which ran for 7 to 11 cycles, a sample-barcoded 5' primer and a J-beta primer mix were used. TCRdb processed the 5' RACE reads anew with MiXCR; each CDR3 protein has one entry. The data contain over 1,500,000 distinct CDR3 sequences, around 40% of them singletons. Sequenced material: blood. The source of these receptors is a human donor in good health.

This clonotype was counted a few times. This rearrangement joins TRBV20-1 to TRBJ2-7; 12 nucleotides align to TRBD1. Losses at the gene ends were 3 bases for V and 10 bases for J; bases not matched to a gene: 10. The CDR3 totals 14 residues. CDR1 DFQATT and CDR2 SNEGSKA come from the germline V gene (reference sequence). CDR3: CSASAGTGGSDQYF. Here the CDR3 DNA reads TGCAGTGCTAGCGCCGGGACAGGGGGCTCTGACCAGTACTTC.

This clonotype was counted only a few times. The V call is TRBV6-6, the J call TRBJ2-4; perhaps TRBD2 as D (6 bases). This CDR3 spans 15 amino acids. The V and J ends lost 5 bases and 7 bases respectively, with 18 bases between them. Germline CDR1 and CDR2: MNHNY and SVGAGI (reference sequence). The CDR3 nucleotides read TGTGCCAGCAGTAACCCGCGGGGCCCCGGGAACATTCAGTACTTC. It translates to CASSNPRGPGNIQYF.

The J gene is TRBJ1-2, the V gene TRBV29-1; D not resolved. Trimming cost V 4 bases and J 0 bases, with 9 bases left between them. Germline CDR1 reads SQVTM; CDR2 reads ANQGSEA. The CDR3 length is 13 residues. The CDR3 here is CSVGSDSNYGYTF. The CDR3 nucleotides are TGCAGCGTTGGGTCAGACTCTAACTATGGCTACACCTTC.

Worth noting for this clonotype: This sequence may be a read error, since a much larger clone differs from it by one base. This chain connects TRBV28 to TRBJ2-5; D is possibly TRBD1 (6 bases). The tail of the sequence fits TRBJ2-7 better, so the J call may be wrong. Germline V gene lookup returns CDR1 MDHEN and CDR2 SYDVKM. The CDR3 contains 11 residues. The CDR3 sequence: CSSRTVYEQYF. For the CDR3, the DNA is TGTTCCAGCAGGACAGTTTACGAGCAGTACTTC.

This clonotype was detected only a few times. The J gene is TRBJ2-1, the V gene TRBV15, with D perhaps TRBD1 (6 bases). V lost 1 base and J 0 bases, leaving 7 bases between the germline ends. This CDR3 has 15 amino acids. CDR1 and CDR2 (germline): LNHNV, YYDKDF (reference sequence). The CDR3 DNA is TGTGCCACCAGCAGAGGGACAGCCTCCTACAATGAGCAGTTCTTC. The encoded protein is CATSRGTASYNEQFF. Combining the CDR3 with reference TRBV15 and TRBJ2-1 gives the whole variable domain DAMVIQNPRYQVTQFGKPVTLSCSQTLNHNVMYWYQQKSSQAPKLLFHYYDKDFNNEADTPDNFQSRRPNTSFCFLDIRSPGLGDTAMYLCATSRGTASYNEQFFGPGTRLTVL.

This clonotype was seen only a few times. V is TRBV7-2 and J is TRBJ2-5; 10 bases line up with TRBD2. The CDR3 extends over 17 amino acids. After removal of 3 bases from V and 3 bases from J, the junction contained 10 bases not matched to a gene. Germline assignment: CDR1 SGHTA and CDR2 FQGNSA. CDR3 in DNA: TGTGCCAGCAGCTTTGAGGCCCCTAGCGGGGGAGAAGAGACCCAGTACTTC. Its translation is CASSFEAPSGGEETQYF.

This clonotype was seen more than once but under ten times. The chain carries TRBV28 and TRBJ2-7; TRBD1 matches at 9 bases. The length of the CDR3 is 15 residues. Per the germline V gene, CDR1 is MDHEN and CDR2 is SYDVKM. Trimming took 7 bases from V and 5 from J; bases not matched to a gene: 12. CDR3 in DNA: TGTGCCAGCAAAACAGGGGGCGCTTTGGTCGACGAGCAGTACTTC. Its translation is CASKTGGALVDEQYF.

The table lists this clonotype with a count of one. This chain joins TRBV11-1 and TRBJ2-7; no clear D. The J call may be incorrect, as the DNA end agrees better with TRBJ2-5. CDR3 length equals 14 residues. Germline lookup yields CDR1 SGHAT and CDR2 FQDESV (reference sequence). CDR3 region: CASSLNSIPETQYF. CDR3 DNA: TGTGCCAGCAGCTTAAATTCGATCCCAGAGACCCAGTACTTC.

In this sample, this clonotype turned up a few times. CDR3 protein: CASSLGVGTVKNIQYF. As DNA, the CDR3 is TGCGCCAGCAGCCTAGGTGTTGGGACAGTCAAAAACATTCAGTACTTC. The rearrangement links TRBV5-1 to TRBJ2-4, with 7 bases fitting TRBD1. There are 16 residues in the CDR3. V lost 4 bases and J lost 3; bases outside the gene matches: 10. Germline values: CDR1 SGHRS, CDR2 YFSETQ.

The CDR3 loop reads CSARDLAGEETQYF. The CDR3 DNA reads TGCAGTGCTAGAGATCTTGCTGGGGAAGAGACCCAGTACTTC. The chain has TRBV20-1 and TRBJ2-7; unclear D gene. Matching the DNA end better, TRBJ2-5 makes the J call doubtful. This CDR3 is built from 14 residues. Germline CDR1 is DFQATT and CDR2 is SNEGSKA (reference sequence).

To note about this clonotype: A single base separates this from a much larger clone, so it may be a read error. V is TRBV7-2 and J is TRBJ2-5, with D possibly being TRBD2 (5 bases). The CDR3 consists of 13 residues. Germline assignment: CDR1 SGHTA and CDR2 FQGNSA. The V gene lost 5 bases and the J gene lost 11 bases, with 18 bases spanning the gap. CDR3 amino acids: CASSETTFGEQYF. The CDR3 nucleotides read TGTGCCAGCAGCGAAACCACCTTTGGGGAGCAGTACTTC.

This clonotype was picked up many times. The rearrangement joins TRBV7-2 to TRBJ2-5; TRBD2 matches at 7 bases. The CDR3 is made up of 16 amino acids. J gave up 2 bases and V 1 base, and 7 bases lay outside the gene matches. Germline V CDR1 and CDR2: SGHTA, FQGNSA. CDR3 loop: CASSLGVGAGQETQYF. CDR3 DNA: TGTGCCAGCAGCTTAGGGGTGGGAGCGGGGCAAGAGACCCAGTACTTC.

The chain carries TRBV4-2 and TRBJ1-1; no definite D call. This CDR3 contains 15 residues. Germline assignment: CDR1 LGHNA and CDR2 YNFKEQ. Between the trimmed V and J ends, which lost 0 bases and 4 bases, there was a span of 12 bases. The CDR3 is CASSQEEGIGTEAFF. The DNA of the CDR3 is TGTGCCAGCAGCCAAGAAGAGGGTATAGGCACTGAAGCTTTCTTT.

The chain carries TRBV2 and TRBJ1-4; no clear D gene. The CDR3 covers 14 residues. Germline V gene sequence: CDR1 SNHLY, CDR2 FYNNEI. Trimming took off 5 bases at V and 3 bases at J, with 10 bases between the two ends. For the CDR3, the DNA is TGTGCCAGCAGTCCAAACACCTCTAATGAAAAACTGTTTTTT. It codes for CASSPNTSNEKLFF.

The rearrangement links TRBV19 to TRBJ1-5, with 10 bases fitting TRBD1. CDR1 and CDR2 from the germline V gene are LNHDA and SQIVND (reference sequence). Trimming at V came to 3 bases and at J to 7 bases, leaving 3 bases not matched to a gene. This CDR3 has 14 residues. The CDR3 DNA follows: TGTGCCAGTAGTATCCGGGACAGGGGCCAGCCCCAGCATTTT. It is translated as CASSIRDRGQPQHF.

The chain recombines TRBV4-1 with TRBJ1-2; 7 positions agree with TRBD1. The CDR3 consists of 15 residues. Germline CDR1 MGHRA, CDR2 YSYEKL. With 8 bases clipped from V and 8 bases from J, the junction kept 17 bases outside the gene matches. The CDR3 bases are TGCGCCAGCCGCCCTGAGACAGGGTACCTACACGGCTACACCTTC. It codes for CASRPETGYLHGYTF.

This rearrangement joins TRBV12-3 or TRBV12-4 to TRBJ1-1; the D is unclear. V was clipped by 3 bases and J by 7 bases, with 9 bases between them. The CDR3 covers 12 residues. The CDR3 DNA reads TGTGCCAGCAGTTTCGCCGGCGGTGAAGCTTTCTTT. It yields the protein CASSFAGGEAFF.

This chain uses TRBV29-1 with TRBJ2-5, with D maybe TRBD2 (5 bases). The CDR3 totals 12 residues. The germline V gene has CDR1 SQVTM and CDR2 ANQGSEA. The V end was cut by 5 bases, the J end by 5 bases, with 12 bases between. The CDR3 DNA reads TGCAGCGTTCCCACGGGAAGCGAGACCCAGTACTTC. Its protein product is CSVPTGSETQYF.

Written as DNA, the CDR3 is TGCGCCAGCAGCTCTGAACCGGGACAGGGGGCCTTCGAGCAGTACTTC. This gives the protein CASSSEPGQGAFEQYF. J is TRBJ2-7 and V is TRBV4-1, with 12 bases fitting TRBD1. Germline CDR1 is MGHRA and CDR2 is YSYEKL. V trimming: 5 bases; J trimming: 6 bases; junction bases outside the gene matches: 11. CDR3 length: 16 residues.

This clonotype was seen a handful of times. The CDR3 reads CASSPQRGGSNEQFF. CDR3 DNA sequence: TGTGCCAGCTCACCCCAGCGGGGGGGATCGAATGAGCAGTTCTTC. V gene TRBV18 combines with J gene TRBJ2-1; 10 positions agree with TRBD2. The CDR3 consists of 15 residues. V dropped 3 bases and J dropped 7; count of bases not matched to a gene: 6. Germline CDR1 KGHSH, CDR2 LQKENI.

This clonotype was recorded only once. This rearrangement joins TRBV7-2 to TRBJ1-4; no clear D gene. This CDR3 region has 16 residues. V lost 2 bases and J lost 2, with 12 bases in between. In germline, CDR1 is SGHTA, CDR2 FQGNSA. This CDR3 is CASSLNPSGTNEKLFF. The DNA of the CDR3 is TGTGCCAGCAGCTTAAACCCCTCGGGCACTAATGAAAAACTGTTTTTT.

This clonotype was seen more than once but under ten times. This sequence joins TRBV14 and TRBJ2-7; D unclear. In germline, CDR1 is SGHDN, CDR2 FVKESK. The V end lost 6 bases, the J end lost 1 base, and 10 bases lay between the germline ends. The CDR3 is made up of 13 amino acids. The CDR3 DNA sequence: TGTGCCAGCAGACCCCCGGATTCCTACGAGCAGTACTTC. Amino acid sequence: CASRPPDSYEQYF. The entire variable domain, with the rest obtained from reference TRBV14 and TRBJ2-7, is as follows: EAGVTQFPSHSVIEKGQTVTLRCDPISGHDNLYWYRRVMGKEIKFLLHFVKESKQDESGMPNNRFLAERTGGTYSTLKVQPAELEDSGVYFCASRPPDSYEQYFGPGTRLTVT.

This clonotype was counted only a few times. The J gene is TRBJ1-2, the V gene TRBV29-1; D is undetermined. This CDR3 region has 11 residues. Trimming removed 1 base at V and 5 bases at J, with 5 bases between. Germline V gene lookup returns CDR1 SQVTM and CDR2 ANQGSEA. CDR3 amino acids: CSVEGPYGYTF. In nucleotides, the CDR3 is TGCAGCGTTGAAGGTCCTTATGGCTACACCTTC.

CDR3 in DNA: TGTGCCAGTGGCCAGGGGGAGGGCCAGCCCCAGCATTTT. It yields the protein CASGQGEGQPQHF. The V call is TRBV19, the J call TRBJ1-5, with 7 bases matching TRBD1. Germline CDR1 LNHDA, CDR2 SQIVND (reference sequence). V lost 8 bases and J lost 7; bases outside the gene matches: 8. This CDR3 region has 13 residues.

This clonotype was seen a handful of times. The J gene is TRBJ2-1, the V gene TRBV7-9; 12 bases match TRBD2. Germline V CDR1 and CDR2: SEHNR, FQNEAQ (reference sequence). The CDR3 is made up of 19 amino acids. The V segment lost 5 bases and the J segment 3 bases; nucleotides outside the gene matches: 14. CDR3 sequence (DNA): TGTGCCAGCAGCGGAACTAGCGGGGGGCCCTACTCAAACTACAATGAGCAGTTCTTC. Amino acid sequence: CASSGTSGGPYSNYNEQFF.

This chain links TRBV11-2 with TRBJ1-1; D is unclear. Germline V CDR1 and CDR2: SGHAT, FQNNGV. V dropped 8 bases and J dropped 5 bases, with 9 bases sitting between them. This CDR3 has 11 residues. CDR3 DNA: TGTGCCAGCCTACAAGGAACTGAAGCTTTCTTT. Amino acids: CASLQGTEAFF.

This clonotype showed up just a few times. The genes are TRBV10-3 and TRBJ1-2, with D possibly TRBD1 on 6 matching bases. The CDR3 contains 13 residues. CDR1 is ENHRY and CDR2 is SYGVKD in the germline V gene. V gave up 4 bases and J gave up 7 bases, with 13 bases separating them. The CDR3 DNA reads TGTGCCATCAGTGCAGGGGACGGTGGTGGCTACACCTTC. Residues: CAISAGDGGGYTF.

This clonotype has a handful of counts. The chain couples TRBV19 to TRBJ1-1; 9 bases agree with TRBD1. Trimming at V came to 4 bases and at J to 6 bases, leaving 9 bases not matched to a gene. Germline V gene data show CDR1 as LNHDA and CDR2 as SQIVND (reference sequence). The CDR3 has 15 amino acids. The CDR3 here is CASSTHRGLVSEAFF. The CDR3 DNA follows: TGTGCCAGTAGTACCCACAGGGGGCTCGTGTCTGAAGCTTTCTTT.

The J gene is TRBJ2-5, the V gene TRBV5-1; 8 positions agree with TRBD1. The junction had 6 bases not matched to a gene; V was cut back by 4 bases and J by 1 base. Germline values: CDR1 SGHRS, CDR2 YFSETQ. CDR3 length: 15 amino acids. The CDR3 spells CASSHDTGGQETQYF. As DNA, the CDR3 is TGCGCCAGCAGCCACGACACAGGGGGCCAAGAGACCCAGTACTTC.